The T cell receptor (beta chain) under discussion was sequenced for a study of OX40 agonist ivuxolimab in advanced cancers. Background for the entire study: Ivuxolimab was an agonistic, fully human IgG2 monoclonal antibody directed against OX40 (CD134), a costimulatory receptor. The point of sequencing TCRbeta in the periphery was to test whether ivuxolimab changed TCR sequence diversity and drove clonal T-cell expansion. The monotherapy dose-escalation portion (N ≈ 55 patients) of the phase I ivuxolimab trial is reported in the paper. Of the roughly 54 patients in dose escalation, about 20 had hepatocellular carcinoma, roughly 15 had melanoma, 9 had renal cell carcinoma and 9 had head and neck cancer. Intravenous ivuxolimab was administered to patients every 2 weeks at six dose levels: 0.01, 0.1, 0.3, 1.5, 3 and 10 mg/kg. A male proportion of around 80% and a mean age of roughly 58 years, ranging from roughly 23 to 79, were recorded for the dose-escalation cohort. Prior anti-PD-1, anti-PD-L1 or anti-CTLA-4 therapy was permitted, and checkpoint inhibitors had been received by under 50% of dose-escalation patients. Three dose-escalation patients achieved partial responses, one with hepatocellular carcinoma and two with cutaneous melanoma.

For sequencing of the TCRbeta CDR3 region, genomic DNA was extracted from the sorted cells. TCRbeta CDR3 regions were sequenced using the immunoSEQ Assay. The source is immuneACCESS, and TCRdb retained only in-frame sequences with V and J called. Part of the clones is not carried over; for the studies checked, unresolved V genes explain less than half of this, and the remainder is unexplained. For this sample there are over 60,000 clones; 80% to 90% appear just once. The ten top clones hold roughly 2.4% of the sample. Between the V and J ends, shortened by 2 bases and 5 bases respectively, the junction contains 15 bases. Counted from cysteine to phenylalanine, this CDR3 has 15 amino acids. Kept here is only the CDR3 DNA, which spans 45 bases and is read in frame from base 1. The germline V gene supplies CDR1 MNHNS and CDR2 SASEGT. Comments on this clone: Its antigen is unknown. No base-level quality is on record; no much larger clone is a single base apart.

The paper's findings and limits, for the study overall: At doses of 0.1 to 3.0 mg/kg, clonal expansion of both CD4+ and CD8+ blood T cells was observed from baseline to week 6. Which antigens the clonally expanded peripheral T cells were specific for was not determined. In partial responders in the 0.1-3.0 mg/kg groups, normalized peripheral clonal expansion was found to be among the lowest, especially among CD8+ T cells. Low levels of normalized T-cell clonal expansion were also seen in some patients who did not respond. After ivuxolimab, CD8+ T cells had more expanded clones than CD4+ T cells on average.

The trial excluded patients who had a history of autoimmune disease or were on systemic immunosuppression. Peripheral blood for TCR sequencing was drawn from every dose cohort at baseline, at cycle 4 day 1 and at cycle 7 day 1. The samples were drawn from a first-in-human, open-label, multicenter phase I dose-escalation trial of ivuxolimab. The trial enrolled adults with locally advanced or metastatic head and neck squamous cell, hepatocellular, melanoma or renal cell carcinoma. Before TCR sequencing, CD4+ T cells and CD8+ T cells from peripheral blood were sorted into separate populations. Sequenced here: CD4+ or CD8+ T cells sorted from blood, sampled in a trial of the OX40 agonist ivuxolimab. The receptor was derived from an adult with an advanced solid tumor such as melanoma, head and neck, liver or kidney cancer. This receptor chain uses TRBV6-1 and TRBJ2-5; no confident D gene assignment can be made. CDR3 reads: CASSELQSTSETQYF. Here is the DNA: TGTGCCAGCAGTGAACTACAGTCAACGAGTGAGACCCAGTACTTC.